One sample yielded the 16 T cell receptor beta chains listed below, sequenced in a study of T cell responses to AZD1222 COVID-19 vaccine. Method: immunoSEQ multiplex PCR; TCRdb's copy keeps in-frame clones and lacks some. The sample records around 160,000 clones, about 88% being singletons. The sequenced sample was peripheral blood, obtained on day 0 of AZD1222 vaccination. The receptors shown here come from an adult in good health.

V gene TRBV28 combines with J gene TRBJ1-1; the match to TRBD1 covers 9 bases. Germline trimming cut 1 base from V and 3 bases from J; bases unmatched to any gene: 3. This CDR3 contains 15 residues. Germline assignment: CDR1 MDHEN and CDR2 SYDVKM. The DNA for the CDR3 is TGTGCCAGCAGTTTATCCGGGGACAGGGACACTGAAGCTTTCTTT. It encodes CASSLSGDRDTEAFF. The variable domain in full, with the rest retrieved from reference TRBV28 and TRBJ1-1, is DVKVTQSSRYLVKRTGEKVFLECVQDMDHENMFWYRQDPGLGLRLIYFSYDVKMKEKGDIPEGYSVSREKKERFSLILESASTNQTSMYLCASSLSGDRDTEAFFGQGTRLTVV.

This chain joins TRBV19 and TRBJ2-1, with 7 nucleotides matching TRBD1. Looked up from germline, CDR1 is LNHDA and CDR2 is SQIVND (reference sequence). CDR3 length: 14 amino acids. Germline trimming cut 6 bases from V and 9 bases from J; bases unmatched to any gene: 11. The CDR3 coding sequence is TGTGCCAGTAGCCCTGGAGACAGGGTCAGTGAGCAGTTCTTC. Translation: CASSPGDRVSEQFF.

This rearrangement joins TRBV28 to TRBJ2-3; 10 nucleotides match TRBD2. Germline CDR1 MDHEN, CDR2 SYDVKM. The CDR3 totals 15 residues. Unmatched junction bases numbered 11, after V lost 6 bases and J lost 8 bases. The CDR3 region is CASRPSGGIRGTQYF. In DNA form, the CDR3 reads TGTGCCAGCAGACCTAGCGGGGGCATCCGGGGTACGCAGTATTTT.

This clone was counted once. V and J are TRBV7-3 and TRBJ1-6; 10 bases are shared with TRBD1. V was clipped by 5 bases and J by 9 bases; unmatched bases: 10. This CDR3 region has 16 residues. CDR1 is SGHTA and CDR2 is FQGTGA in the germline V gene. The CDR3 bases are TGTGCCAGCAGCGCCCGACCGGGACAGGGGACTTCACCCCTCCACTTT. Its protein product is CASSARPGQGTSPLHF.

The chain recombines TRBV6-4 with TRBJ2-1; D may correspond to TRBD1 or TRBD2 (5 bases each). CDR3 size: 12 residues. Germline V gene data show CDR1 as MRHNA and CDR2 as SNTAGT. V was trimmed by 6 bases and J by 8 bases, leaving 11 bases between them. The CDR3 here is CASSARGDEQFF. In nucleotides, the CDR3 is TGTGCCAGCAGCGCTCGGGGCGATGAGCAGTTCTTC.

This clone came up once. This chain joins TRBV11-2 and TRBJ2-7; tentatively, D is TRBD2 (6 bases). Germline V CDR1 and CDR2: SGHAT, FQNNGV. The CDR3 is made up of 13 amino acids. The V gene lost 6 bases and the J gene lost 4 bases, with 13 bases spanning the gap. The CDR3 region is CASRRGSEYEQYF. Written as DNA, the CDR3 is TGTGCCAGCAGACGGGGGTCAGAATACGAGCAGTACTTC. The full variable domain, completed using reference TRBV11-2 and TRBJ2-7, is EAGVAQSPRYKIIEKRQSVAFWCNPISGHATLYWYQQILGQGPKLLIQFQNNGVVDDSQLPKDRFSAERLKGVDSTLKIQPAKLEDSAVYLCASRRGSEYEQYFGPGTRLTVT.

The chain uses TRBV15 and TRBJ2-3, with a possible D match to TRBD2 (5 bases). The CDR3 has 13 amino acids. V lost 1 base to trimming and J lost 5 bases, with 7 bases between them. Germline assignment: CDR1 LNHNV and CDR2 YYDKDF (reference sequence). The CDR3 nucleotides are TGTGCCACCAGCAGAGGAGAGGGAGATACGCAGTATTTT. Its translation: CATSRGEGDTQYF.

The chain uses TRBV29-1 and TRBJ1-2, with 8 bases that match TRBD1. V gave up 0 bases and J gave up 4 bases; unmatched junction bases: 16. This CDR3 has 18 amino acids. Germline V gene sequence: CDR1 SQVTM, CDR2 ANQGSEA. As DNA, the CDR3 is TGCAGCGTTGAAGACCCCATGGACAGGGCCCCTCCGGGCTATGGCTACACCTTC. It translates to CSVEDPMDRAPPGYGYTF.

The count of this clone is one. The gene calls are TRBV7-9 and TRBJ1-2, with unresolved D. This CDR3 is 16 amino acids long. From germline, CDR1 is SEHNR and CDR2 FQNEAQ (reference sequence). V lost 5 bases to trimming and J lost 1 base, with 17 bases between them. CDR3 in amino acids: CASSPATGFLNYGYTF. CDR3 bases: TGTGCCAGCAGCCCAGCCACCGGATTCCTTAACTATGGCTACACCTTC.

The chain recombines TRBV30 with TRBJ1-5; TRBD1 matches 7 bases. In germline, CDR1 is GTSNPN, CDR2 SVGIG (reference sequence). Trimming cost V 3 bases and J 5 bases; bases outside gene matches: 4. The length of the CDR3 is 13 residues. CDR3 loop: CAWSPGTDQPQHF. In nucleotides, the CDR3 is TGTGCCTGGAGCCCCGGGACAGATCAGCCCCAGCATTTT.

The V gene is TRBV5-8, the J gene TRBJ1-2; maybe TRBD1 (5 bases). The CDR3 length is 15 residues. V was shortened by 4 bases and J by 0 bases, with 13 bases between the two germline ends. Germline V CDR1 and CDR2: SGHTS, YDEGEE. In DNA, the CDR3 is TGTGCCAGCAGCGGTCCGGGACCGACTAACTATGGCTACACCTTC. Encoded protein: CASSGPGPTNYGYTF. Full variable domain (remainder filled in from reference TRBV5-8 and TRBJ1-2): EAGVTQSPTHLIKTRGQQATLRCSPISGHTSVYWYQQALGLGLQFLLWYDEGEERNRGNFPPRFSGRQFPNYSSELNVNALELEDSALYLCASSGPGPTNYGYTFGSGTRLTVV.

This chain links TRBV29-1 with TRBJ1-1; TRBD1 agrees at 7 bases. V shed 7 bases and J 0 bases; nucleotides not matched to a gene: 11. The V gene's germline CDR1 is SQVTM and CDR2 ANQGSEA. The CDR3 sequence is 15 residues long. For the CDR3, the DNA is TGCAGCGCCGTGGGACAGAGGAGCCTGAACACTGAAGCTTTCTTT. Encoded protein: CSAVGQRSLNTEAFF.

The rearrangement joins TRBV5-8 to TRBJ1-2, with unresolved D. V gave up 4 bases and J gave up 8 bases, with 9 bases separating them. The CDR3 is 11 amino acids. Germline loops: CDR1 SGHTS, CDR2 YDEGEE. CDR3 coding DNA: TGTGCCAGCAGCCGGGTGATAGGCTACACCTTC. It specifies CASSRVIGYTF.

This sequence joins TRBV7-9 and TRBJ1-4; D possibly corresponds to TRBD1 (6 bases). Per germline, CDR1 SEHNR and CDR2 FQNEAQ (reference sequence). With 1 base removed from V and 4 bases from J, the gap between germline ends came to 7 bases. This CDR3 region has 14 residues. CDR3 DNA: TGTGCCAGCAGCTTAGACAGGGTTAATGAAAAACTGTTTTTT. Its protein is CASSLDRVNEKLFF. Full variable domain (missing parts from reference TRBV7-9 and TRBJ1-4): DTGVSQNPRHKITKRGQNVTFRCDPISEHNRLYWYRQTLGQGPEFLTYFQNEAQLEKSRLLSDRFSAERPKGSFSTLEIQRTEQGDSAMYLCASSLDRVNEKLFFGSGTQLSVL.

The rearrangement uses TRBV7-2 and TRBJ2-7; D is perhaps TRBD2 (7 bases). V was cut by 2 bases and J by 2 bases, with 13 bases left in between. This CDR3 region has 15 residues. Germline lookup yields CDR1 SGHTA and CDR2 FQGNSA. CDR3 loop: CASSLTGGAAYEQYF. CDR3 DNA sequence: TGTGCCAGCAGCTTAACTGGGGGGGCTGCCTACGAGCAGTACTTC.

The chain is built from TRBV6-5 and TRBJ2-5, with D perhaps being TRBD1 or TRBD2 (5 bases each). Per the germline V gene, CDR1 is MNHEY and CDR2 is SVGAGI. The CDR3 has 14 residues. Trimming shortened V by 0 bases and J by 8 bases, and 13 bases separated the two germline ends. The DNA of the CDR3 is TGTGCCAGCAGTTACTCGGGACGCCATACAACCCAGTACTTC. As protein: CASSYSGRHTTQYF.